The sequence of this T cell receptor (beta chain) was determined in a study of response to subunit inactivated influenza vaccine (dated by TCRdb to between 2017 and 2018). Notes on the research overall: Deep quantitative profiling of the T cell receptor repertoire was used in the study to follow responses to a trivalent subunit inactivated influenza vaccine.

Spanning cysteine to phenylalanine, the CDR3 consists of 13 amino acids. Only the CDR3 portion is preserved as DNA: 39 bases, with reading frame beginning at the first base. Ends trimmed: V by 6 bases, J by 4 bases; bases unmatched to a gene: 2. CDR1 and CDR2 (SNHLY, FYNNEI) derive from the germline V gene. Libraries were constructed by RT-PCR. Data came from an Illumina HiSeq 2500. TCRdb reprocessed the public reads (quality trimming at Q25 with fastp, clone calling with MiXCR) and kept in-frame beta chains. Each CDR3 protein appears once, grouped with its most common genes and DNA. Here the sample has under 550,000 distinct CDR3 sequences; less than 8% occur a single time. The ten largest make up over 10% of the sample. This clonotype occurred a few times. The antigen this receptor binds is unknown. Base-call qualities are not available, and no considerably larger clone is one nucleotide away. What the study reported, not specific to this receptor: The authors proposed that each seasonal influenza vaccination may bring in only a limited number of new T cells.

Sequenced material: PBMCs from blood, taken less than 25 months after vaccination. The TCR comes from a man between 50 and 75 years old who received an inactivated influenza vaccine. Donor details come from another sample of the same person, matched by shared clones. The receptor chain draws on TRBV2 and TRBJ2-2; 7 central nucleotides agree with TRBD2. The CDR3 amino acid sequence is: CASRREGTGELFF. The DNA is TGTGCCAGCAGGAGGGAGGGCACCGGGGAGCTGTTTTTT. The full variable domain, with segments outside the CDR3 supplied by the reference TRBV2 and TRBJ2-2 proteins, appears as EPEVTQTPSHQVTQMGQEVILRCVPISNHLYFYWYRQILGQKVEFLVSFYNNEISEKSEIFDDQFSVERPDGSNFTLKIRSTKLEDSAMYFCASRREGTGELFFGEGSRLTVL.